The next 17 T cell receptor beta chains were all read from a single sample in a study of T cell repertoires in cytomegalovirus infection. No antigens are known for them. TCRdb redid the calling of the reads with MiXCR, one entry per CDR3 protein. This sample has around 360,000 distinct CDR3 sequences, with approximately 30% found just once. The specimen was cultured PBMCs, collected from culture after CMV antigen stimulation. The receptors derive from a human donor in good health (CMV status not recorded). Some clones in this sample may be carry-over from other donors' samples.

Comments on this clonotype: A single base separates this from a much larger clone, so it may be a read error. V usage is TRBV7-2 and J usage is TRBJ2-1, with D maybe TRBD2 (6 bases). V lost 5 bases to trimming and J lost 8 bases, with 22 bases between them. Germline CDR1 SGHTA, CDR2 FQGNSA. The CDR3 is made up of 16 amino acids. The CDR3 DNA reads as TGTGCCAGCAGCCTGTTCAGGCAGCGGGTGTGGGATGAGCAGTTCTTC. Encoded protein: CASSLFRQRVWDEQFF.

The chain carries TRBV6-5 and TRBJ2-2; 9 bases are shared with TRBD2. The CDR3 covers 15 residues. Trimming at V came to 9 bases and at J to 3 bases, leaving 8 bases not matched to a gene. Germline CDR1 is MNHEY and CDR2 is SVGAGI. CDR3 region: CASNPGLAYTGELFF. The CDR3 nucleotides read TGTGCCAGTAATCCGGGACTAGCTTACACCGGGGAGCTGTTTTTT.

The gene calls are TRBV9 and TRBJ2-1; possible D gene TRBD2, 5 bases. The V gene's germline CDR1 is SGDLS and CDR2 YYNGEE. V lost 3 bases and J 7 bases, leaving 17 bases between the germline ends. The CDR3 is 15 amino acids. The CDR3 region is CASSAWELSGNEQFF. The CDR3 DNA sequence: TGTGCCAGCAGCGCCTGGGAGTTATCGGGGAATGAGCAGTTCTTC.

The chain has TRBV24-1 and TRBJ2-1; 15 positions match TRBD2. The CDR3 is 16 residues long. Losses at the gene ends were 4 bases for V and 7 bases for J; bases not matched to a gene: 4. From germline, CDR1 is KGHDR and CDR2 SFDVKD. The CDR3 loop is CATSDGTSGRQNEQFF. The DNA of the CDR3 is TGTGCCACCAGTGACGGGACTAGCGGGAGGCAGAATGAGCAGTTCTTC.

This clonotype was seen a handful of times. The chain links TRBV27 to TRBJ1-1; 8 bases line up with TRBD1. Unmatched junction bases numbered 13, after V lost 7 bases and J lost 6 bases. Per the germline V gene, CDR1 is MNHEY and CDR2 is SMNVEV (reference sequence). There are 15 residues in the CDR3. CDR3 loop: CASMARGLGWAEAFF. The CDR3 nucleotides read TGTGCCAGCATGGCCAGGGGGCTTGGGTGGGCTGAAGCTTTCTTT.

This clonotype was counted at least ten times. This chain uses TRBV6-2 or TRBV6-3 with TRBJ2-5; D unresolved. The germline V gene encodes CDR1 MNHEY and CDR2 SVGEGT. V was trimmed by 2 bases and J by 5 bases, leaving 12 bases between them. The CDR3 totals 14 residues. CDR3 loop: CASSYDKGRETQYF. In DNA, the CDR3 is TGTGCCAGCAGTTACGACAAAGGGCGGGAGACCCAGTACTTC.

This clonotype turned up a few times. The chain couples TRBV24-1 to TRBJ2-1; 8 bases line up with TRBD2. CDR3 size: 15 residues. Germline V CDR1 and CDR2: KGHDR, SFDVKD. Losses at the gene ends were 3 bases for V and 4 bases for J; bases not matched to a gene: 4. CDR3 protein: CATSDPGGVYNEQFF. For the CDR3, the DNA is TGTGCCACCAGTGATCCCGGGGGGGTGTACAATGAGCAGTTCTTC.

The J gene is TRBJ2-2, the V gene TRBV11-2; D is perhaps TRBD1 (6 bases). The V gene lost 4 bases and the J gene lost 1 base, with 13 bases spanning the gap. The CDR3 extends over 16 amino acids. The germline CDR1 and CDR2 sequences are SGHAT and FQNNGV. DNA of the CDR3: TGTGCCAGCAGCTCGTATACAGGGCTGAACACCGGGGAGCTGTTTTTT. It encodes CASSSYTGLNTGELFF.

In this sample, this clonotype turned up a few times. The CDR3 nucleotides read TGTGCCAGCAGCACCACTCAGGGGGCGCGCTACGAGCAGTACTTC. This sequence encodes CASSTTQGARYEQYF. This rearrangement joins TRBV5-4 to TRBJ2-7; 8 bases match TRBD1. CDR3 size: 15 residues. Germline CDR1 SGHNT, CDR2 YYREEE (reference sequence). V dropped 4 bases and J dropped 3; count of bases not matched to a gene: 9.

This clonotype was seen a few times. The chain is built from TRBV7-2 and TRBJ2-1, with a tentative D call TRBD2 (7 bases). The germline CDR1 and CDR2 sequences are SGHTA and FQGNSA. V was cut by 5 bases and J by 4 bases, with 12 bases left in between. This CDR3 comprises 14 residues. CDR3 DNA sequence: TGTGCCAGCAGCGGGGGGGGGCTTTACAATGAGCAGTTCTTC. Translating it yields CASSGGGLYNEQFF.

This clonotype was found many times. The rearrangement links TRBV7-2 to TRBJ1-4; TRBD1 aligns across 10 bases. With V trimmed by 5 bases and J by 7 bases, 7 bases remained unmatched. CDR1 is SGHTA, CDR2 FQGNSA, per germline. The CDR3 is made up of 15 amino acids. The CDR3 nucleotides are TGTGCCAGCAGCCTGACCGGGACAGGGGTTGAAAAACTGTTTTTT. It specifies CASSLTGTGVEKLFF.

The chain links TRBV30 to TRBJ2-2, with 9 bases identical to TRBD2. The trim removed 4 bases at V and 1 base at J, leaving 7 bases unmatched. The CDR3 covers 16 residues. The V gene's germline CDR1 is GTSNPN and CDR2 SVGIG (reference sequence). CDR3 in DNA: TGTGCCTGGATTCCCGATAGCGGGAGGAACACCGGGGAGCTGTTTTTT. Its protein is CAWIPDSGRNTGELFF.

This sequence joins TRBV7-3 and TRBJ2-2; 11 bases match TRBD1. Germline V gene lookup returns CDR1 SGHTA and CDR2 FQGTGA. This CDR3 is built from 17 residues. V dropped 0 bases and J dropped 7; count of bases not matched to a gene: 7. This CDR3 reads CASSLTPDRGQVGELFF. Here the CDR3 DNA reads TGTGCCAGCAGCTTAACCCCGGACAGGGGGCAGGTCGGGGAGCTGTTTTTT.

The rearrangement joins TRBV28 to TRBJ2-5; 8 bases fit TRBD1. Germline V CDR1 and CDR2: MDHEN, SYDVKM. V gave up 11 bases and J gave up 7 bases; unmatched junction bases: 9. This CDR3 is built from 12 residues. In DNA form, the CDR3 reads TGTGCCGCCAGGGGGCAGGGGGTGACCCAGTACTTC. This sequence encodes CAARGQGVTQYF.

The chain employs TRBV7-8 and TRBJ1-1, with no clear D. CDR3 length: 14 amino acids. Trimming shortened V by 4 bases and J by 0 bases, and 9 bases separated the two germline ends. The germline V gene has CDR1 SGHVS and CDR2 FQNEAQ. CDR3 residues: CASSSSSLNTEAFF. CDR3 nucleotides: TGTGCCAGCAGCTCATCCTCACTGAACACTGAAGCTTTCTTT.

The gene calls are TRBV6-6 and TRBJ1-5; no clear D. The CDR3 has 14 residues. The ends were cut back, 0 bases at V and 0 bases at J, with 3 bases in the middle. The V gene's germline CDR1 is MNHNY and CDR2 SVGAGI (reference sequence). The CDR3 DNA reads TGTGCCAGCAGTTACTCGGGTAGCAATCAGCCCCAGCATTTT. Amino acid sequence: CASSYSGSNQPQHF.

The rearrangement uses TRBV5-4 and TRBJ1-6; no definite D call. The V end lost 4 bases, the J end lost 4 bases, and 12 bases lay between the germline ends. The germline V gene has CDR1 SGHNT and CDR2 YYREEE (reference sequence). The CDR3 length is 15 residues. CDR3 sequence (DNA): TGTGCCAGCAGCCCCGACCCCACGTATAATTCACCCCTCCACTTT. Its translation is CASSPDPTYNSPLHF.